These 8 T cell receptor beta chains share one sample of origin, sequenced in a study of identical twins. One entry per CDR3 protein, called by TCRdb with MiXCR from the 5' RACE reads. The sample includes about 240,000 distinct CDR3 sequences, under 12% of them seen just once. The sample comprised memory T cells sorted from blood. The receptors stem from a man between 45 and 60 years old in good health.

This clonotype came up many times. The chain combines TRBV5-1 with TRBJ2-5; 10 nucleotides match TRBD2. Germline V gene data show CDR1 as SGHRS and CDR2 as YFSETQ. V shed 2 bases and J 5 bases; nucleotides not matched to a gene: 6. This CDR3 comprises 15 residues. The CDR3 bases are TGCGCCAGCAGCTTTCAAGCGGGGGGGGCGGAGACCCAGTACTTC. It is translated as CASSFQAGGAETQYF.

This clonotype showed up just a few times. The chain is built from TRBV4-1 and TRBJ2-5; TRBD1 matches at 8 bases. The CDR3 has 15 amino acids. Germline CDR1 MGHRA, CDR2 YSYEKL. Germline trimming cut 4 bases from V and 2 bases from J; bases unmatched to any gene: 6. The CDR3 bases are TGCGCCAGCAGCCGCGCCTACAGGGGGCAAGAGACCCAGTACTTC. Protein: CASSRAYRGQETQYF.

In its sample, this clonotype was seen a few times. The gene calls are TRBV4-3 and TRBJ1-4, with TRBD1 matching 7 bases. The CDR3 has 15 residues. V shed 0 bases, J shed 3 bases, and the junction held 1 base outside the gene matches. Germline lookup yields CDR1 LGHNA and CDR2 YSLEER. The CDR3 DNA reads TGCGCCAGCAGCCAAGAGGGACAGCCTAATGAAAAACTGTTTTTT. It translates to CASSQEGQPNEKLFF.

The chain employs TRBV3-1 and TRBJ2-7; the D gene is possibly TRBD1 (6 bases). Per germline, CDR1 LGHDT and CDR2 YNNKEL (reference sequence). The length of the CDR3 is 14 residues. Trimming took off 4 bases at V and 4 bases at J, with 14 bases between the two ends. CDR3 sequence reads: CASSPDPDSYEQYF. CDR3 nucleotides: TGTGCCAGCAGCCCCGATCCGGACAGTTACGAGCAGTACTTC.

The table lists this clonotype with many counts. V is TRBV20-1 and J is TRBJ2-5; D not resolved. Germline V lookup: CDR1 DFQATT, CDR2 SNEGSKA (reference sequence). CDR3 length: 12 amino acids. The V end was cut by 4 bases, the J end by 5 bases, with 11 bases between. The CDR3 sequence is CSATPGWETQYF. The CDR3 coding sequence is TGCAGTGCTACCCCAGGTTGGGAGACCCAGTACTTC.

The chain joins TRBV5-4 to TRBJ2-2; 7 positions match TRBD2. V lost 2 bases and J lost 1; bases outside the gene matches: 5. The CDR3 spans 16 residues. The germline gives CDR1 SGHNT, CDR2 YYREEE (reference sequence). The DNA for the CDR3 is TGTGCCAGCAGCTTTCAAGGCGGGAGGAACACCGGGGAGCTGTTTTTT. Translating it yields CASSFQGGRNTGELFF.

This chain links TRBV7-2 with TRBJ2-1, with D possibly being TRBD2 (6 bases). The CDR3 contains 15 residues. V was shortened by 3 bases and J by 6 bases, with 15 bases between the two germline ends. Germline assignment: CDR1 SGHTA and CDR2 FQGNSA. DNA for the CDR3: TGTGCCAGCAGCTTCCGAATTGGGGGGATCAATGAGCAGTTCTTC. Amino acids: CASSFRIGGINEQFF. Full variable domain (outside the CDR3, taken from reference TRBV7-2 and TRBJ2-1): GAGVSQSPSNKVTEKGKDVELRCDPISGHTALYWYRQSLGQGLEFLIYFQGNSAPDKSGLPSDRFSAERTGGSVSTLTIQRTQQEDSAVYLCASSFRIGGINEQFFGPGTRLTVL.

As concerns this clonotype: One base away lies a much larger clone, so this may be a sequencing read error. This sequence joins TRBV29-1 and TRBJ2-5; 11 bases are a match to TRBD1. The J call may be incorrect, as the DNA end agrees better with TRBJ2-1. The germline gives CDR1 SQVTM, CDR2 ANQGSEA. The CDR3 sequence is 16 residues long. The CDR3 loop reads CSVEVGTGGIQETQFF. CDR3 in DNA: TGCAGCGTTGAAGTGGGGACAGGGGGAATCCAAGAGACCCAGTTCTTC.